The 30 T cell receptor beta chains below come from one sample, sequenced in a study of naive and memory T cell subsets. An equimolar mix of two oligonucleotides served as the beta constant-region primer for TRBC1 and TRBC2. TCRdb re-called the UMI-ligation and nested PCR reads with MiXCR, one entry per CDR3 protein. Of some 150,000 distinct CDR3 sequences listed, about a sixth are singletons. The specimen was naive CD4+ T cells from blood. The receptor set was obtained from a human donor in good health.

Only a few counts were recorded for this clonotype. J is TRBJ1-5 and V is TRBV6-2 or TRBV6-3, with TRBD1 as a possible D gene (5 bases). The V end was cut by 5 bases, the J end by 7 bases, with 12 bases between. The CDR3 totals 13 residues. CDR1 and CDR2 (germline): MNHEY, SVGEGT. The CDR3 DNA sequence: TGTGCCAGCAGTGCTCAGGGCGGCCAGCCCCAGCATTTT. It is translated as CASSAQGGQPQHF.

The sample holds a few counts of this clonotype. In nucleotides, the CDR3 is TGTGCCAGCAGCTTATACCGACAGGGGAACAATGAGCAGTTCTTC. Its translation: CASSLYRQGNNEQFF. V is TRBV7-2 and J is TRBJ2-1; 8 nucleotides match TRBD1. From germline, CDR1 is SGHTA and CDR2 FQGNSA. The CDR3 spans 15 residues. Germline trimming cut 2 bases from V and 5 bases from J; bases unmatched to any gene: 5.

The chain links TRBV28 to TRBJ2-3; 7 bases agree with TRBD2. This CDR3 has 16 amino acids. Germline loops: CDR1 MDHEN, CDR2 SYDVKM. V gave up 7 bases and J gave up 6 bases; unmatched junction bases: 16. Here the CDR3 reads CASKDERGSYSDTQYF. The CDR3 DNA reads TGTGCCAGCAAGGATGAGCGCGGGAGTTATTCCGATACGCAGTATTTT.

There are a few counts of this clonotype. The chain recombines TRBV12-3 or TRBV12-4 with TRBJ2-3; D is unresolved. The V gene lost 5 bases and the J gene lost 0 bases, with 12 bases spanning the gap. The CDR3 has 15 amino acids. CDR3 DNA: TGTGCCAGCAGTGCTCGGGCGGATAGCACAGATACGCAGTATTTT. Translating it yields CASSARADSTDTQYF.

The CDR3 nucleotides read TGCAGTGCTAGAGAGGGGCGCAGGGTGGGAAATGAAAAACTGTTTTTT. Translated, it gives CSAREGRRVGNEKLFF. This chain joins TRBV20-1 and TRBJ1-4, with D perhaps TRBD1 (5 bases). Deletions cut 0 bases from V and 5 bases from J, with 16 bases between. Germline-derived CDR1 and CDR2 are DFQATT and SNEGSKA (reference sequence). The CDR3 runs 16 residues.

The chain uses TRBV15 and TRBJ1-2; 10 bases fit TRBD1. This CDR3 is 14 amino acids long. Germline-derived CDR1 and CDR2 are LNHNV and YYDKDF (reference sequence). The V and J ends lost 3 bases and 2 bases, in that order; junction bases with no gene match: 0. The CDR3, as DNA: TGTGCCACCAGCAGGGGACAGGGGAACTATGGCTACACCTTC. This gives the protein CATSRGQGNYGYTF.

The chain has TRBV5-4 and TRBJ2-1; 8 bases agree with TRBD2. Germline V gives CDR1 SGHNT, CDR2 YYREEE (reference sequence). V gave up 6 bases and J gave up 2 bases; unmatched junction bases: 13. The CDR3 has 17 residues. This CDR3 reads CASNWDPTGRAYNEQFF. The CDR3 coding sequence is TGTGCCAGCAACTGGGACCCTACCGGGAGGGCCTACAATGAGCAGTTCTTC.

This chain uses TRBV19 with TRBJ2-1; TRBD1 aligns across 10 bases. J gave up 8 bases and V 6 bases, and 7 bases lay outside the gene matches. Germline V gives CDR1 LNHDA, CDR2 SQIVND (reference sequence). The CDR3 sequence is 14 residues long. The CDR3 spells CASRRTGGMYEQFF. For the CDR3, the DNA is TGTGCCAGTAGGCGGACAGGGGGGATGTATGAGCAGTTCTTC. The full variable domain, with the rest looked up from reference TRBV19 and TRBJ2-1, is DGGITQSPKYLFRKEGQNVTLSCEQNLNHDAMYWYRQDPGQGLRLIYYSQIVNDFQKGDIAEGYSVSREKKESFPLTVTSAQKNPTAFYLCASRRTGGMYEQFFGPGTRLTVL.

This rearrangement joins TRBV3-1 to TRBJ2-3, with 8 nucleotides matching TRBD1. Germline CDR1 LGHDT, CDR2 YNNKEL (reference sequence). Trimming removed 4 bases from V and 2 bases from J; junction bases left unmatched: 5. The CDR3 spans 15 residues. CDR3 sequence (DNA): TGTGCCAGCAGCCTTGGACAGGGTCCCACAGATACGCAGTATTTT. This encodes CASSLGQGPTDTQYF.

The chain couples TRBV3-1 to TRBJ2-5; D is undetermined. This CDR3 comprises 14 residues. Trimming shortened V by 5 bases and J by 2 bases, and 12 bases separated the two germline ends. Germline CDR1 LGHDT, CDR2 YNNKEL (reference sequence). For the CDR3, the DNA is TGTGCCAGCAGCGTACACCCGACTCAAGAGACCCAGTACTTC. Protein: CASSVHPTQETQYF.

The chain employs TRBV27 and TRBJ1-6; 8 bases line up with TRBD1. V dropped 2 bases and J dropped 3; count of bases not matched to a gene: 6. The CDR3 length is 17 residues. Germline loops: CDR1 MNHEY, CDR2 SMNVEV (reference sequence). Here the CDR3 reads CASSLDGTGVYNSPLHF. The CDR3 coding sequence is TGTGCCAGCAGTTTAGATGGGACAGGCGTCTATAATTCACCCCTCCACTTT.

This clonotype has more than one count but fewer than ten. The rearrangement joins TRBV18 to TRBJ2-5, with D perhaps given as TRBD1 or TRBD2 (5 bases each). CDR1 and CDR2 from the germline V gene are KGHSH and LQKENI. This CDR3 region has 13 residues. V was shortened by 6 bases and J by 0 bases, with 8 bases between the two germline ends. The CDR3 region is CASSKGHQETQYF. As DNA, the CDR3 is TGTGCCAGCTCTAAGGGACACCAAGAGACCCAGTACTTC.

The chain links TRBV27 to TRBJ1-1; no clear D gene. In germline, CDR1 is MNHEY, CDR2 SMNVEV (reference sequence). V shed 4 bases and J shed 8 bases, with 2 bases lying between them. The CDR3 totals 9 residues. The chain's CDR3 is CASSWEAFF. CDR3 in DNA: TGTGCCAGCAGTTGGGAAGCTTTCTTT.

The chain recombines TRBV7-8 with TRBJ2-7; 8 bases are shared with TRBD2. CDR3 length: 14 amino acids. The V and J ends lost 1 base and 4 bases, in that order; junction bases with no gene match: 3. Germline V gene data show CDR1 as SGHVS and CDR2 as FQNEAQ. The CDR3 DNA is TGTGCCAGCAGCTTAGACACGGGAGGGTACGAGCAGTACTTC. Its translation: CASSLDTGGYEQYF.

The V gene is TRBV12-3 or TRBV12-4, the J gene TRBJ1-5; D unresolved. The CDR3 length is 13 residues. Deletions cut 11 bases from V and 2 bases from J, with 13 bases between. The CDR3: CASYGQGNQPQHF. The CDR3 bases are TGTGCCTCGTACGGCCAGGGCAATCAGCCCCAGCATTTT.

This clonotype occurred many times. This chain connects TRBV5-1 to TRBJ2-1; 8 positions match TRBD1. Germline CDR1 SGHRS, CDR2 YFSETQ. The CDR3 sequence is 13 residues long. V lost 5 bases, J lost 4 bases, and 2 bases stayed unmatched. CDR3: CASSGQGYNEQFF. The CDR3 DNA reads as TGCGCCAGCAGTGGACAGGGTTACAATGAGCAGTTCTTC.

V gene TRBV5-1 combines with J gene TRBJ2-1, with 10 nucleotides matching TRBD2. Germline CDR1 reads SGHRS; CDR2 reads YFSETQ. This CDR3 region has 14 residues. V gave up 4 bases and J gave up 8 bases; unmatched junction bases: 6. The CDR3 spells CASSTGTSVHEQFF. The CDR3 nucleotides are TGCGCCAGCAGCACCGGGACTAGCGTGCATGAGCAGTTCTTC.

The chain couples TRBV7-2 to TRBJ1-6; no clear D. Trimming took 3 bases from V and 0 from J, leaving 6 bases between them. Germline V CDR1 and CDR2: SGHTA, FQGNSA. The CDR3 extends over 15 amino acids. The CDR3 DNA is TGTGCCAGCAGCTTTTACAGCTCCTATAATTCACCCCTCCACTTT. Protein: CASSFYSSYNSPLHF.

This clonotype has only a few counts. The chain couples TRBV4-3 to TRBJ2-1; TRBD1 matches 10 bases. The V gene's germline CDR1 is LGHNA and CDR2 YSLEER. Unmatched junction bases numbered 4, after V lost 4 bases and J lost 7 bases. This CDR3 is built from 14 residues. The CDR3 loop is CASSLDRGKNEQFF. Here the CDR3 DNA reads TGCGCCAGCAGCCTGGACAGGGGGAAAAATGAGCAGTTCTTC.

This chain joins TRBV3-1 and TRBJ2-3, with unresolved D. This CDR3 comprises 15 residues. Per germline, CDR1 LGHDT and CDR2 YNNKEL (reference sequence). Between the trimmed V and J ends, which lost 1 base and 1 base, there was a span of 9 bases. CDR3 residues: CASSQAETGTDTQYF. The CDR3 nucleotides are TGTGCCAGCAGCCAAGCGGAGACCGGCACAGATACGCAGTATTTT.

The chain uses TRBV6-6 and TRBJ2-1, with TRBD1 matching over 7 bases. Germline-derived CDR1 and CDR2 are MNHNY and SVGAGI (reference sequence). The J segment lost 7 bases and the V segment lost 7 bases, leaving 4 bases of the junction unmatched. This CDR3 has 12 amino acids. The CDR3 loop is CASTLDRNEQFF. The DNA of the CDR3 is TGTGCCAGCACCCTGGACAGGAATGAGCAGTTCTTC.

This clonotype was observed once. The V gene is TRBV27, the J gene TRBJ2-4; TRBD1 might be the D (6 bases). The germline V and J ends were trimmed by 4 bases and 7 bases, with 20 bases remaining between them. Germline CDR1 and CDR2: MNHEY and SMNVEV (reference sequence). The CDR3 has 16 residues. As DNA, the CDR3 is TGTGCCAGCAGTTCGCCAGGGGACGCCGCTAGGAACATTCAGTACTTC. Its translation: CASSSPGDAARNIQYF.

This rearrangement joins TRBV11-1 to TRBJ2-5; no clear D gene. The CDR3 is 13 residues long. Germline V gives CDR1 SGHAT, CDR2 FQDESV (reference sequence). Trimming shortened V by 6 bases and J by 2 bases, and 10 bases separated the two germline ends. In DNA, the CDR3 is TGTGCCAGCAGGAGACTGGAACAAGAGACCCAGTACTTC. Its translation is CASRRLEQETQYF.

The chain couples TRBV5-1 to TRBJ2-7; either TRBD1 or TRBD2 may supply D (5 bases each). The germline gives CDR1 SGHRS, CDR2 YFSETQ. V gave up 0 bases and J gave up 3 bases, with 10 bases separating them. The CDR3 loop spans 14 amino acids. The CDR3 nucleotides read TGCGCCAGCAGCTTGGCCGGGGCAGACTACGAGCAGTACTTC. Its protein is CASSLAGADYEQYF.

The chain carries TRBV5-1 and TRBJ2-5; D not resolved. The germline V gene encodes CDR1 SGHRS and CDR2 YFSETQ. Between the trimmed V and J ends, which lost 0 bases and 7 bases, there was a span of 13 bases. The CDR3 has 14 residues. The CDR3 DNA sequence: TGCGCCAGCAGCTTGGCTGAGTCAGATGGGACCCAGTACTTC. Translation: CASSLAESDGTQYF.

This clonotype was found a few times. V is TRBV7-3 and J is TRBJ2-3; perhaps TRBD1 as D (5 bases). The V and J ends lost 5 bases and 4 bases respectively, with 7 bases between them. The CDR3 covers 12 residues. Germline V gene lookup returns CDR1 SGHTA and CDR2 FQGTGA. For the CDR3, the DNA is TGTGCCAGCAGCCCAGGGTCAGATACGCAGTATTTT. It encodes CASSPGSDTQYF.

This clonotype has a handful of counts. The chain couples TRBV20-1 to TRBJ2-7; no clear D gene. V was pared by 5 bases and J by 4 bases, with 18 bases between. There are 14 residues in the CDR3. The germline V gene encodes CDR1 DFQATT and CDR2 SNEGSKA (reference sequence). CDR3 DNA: TGCAGTGCTGGCATAGCCGAACAATTATACGAGCAGTACTTC. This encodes CSAGIAEQLYEQYF.

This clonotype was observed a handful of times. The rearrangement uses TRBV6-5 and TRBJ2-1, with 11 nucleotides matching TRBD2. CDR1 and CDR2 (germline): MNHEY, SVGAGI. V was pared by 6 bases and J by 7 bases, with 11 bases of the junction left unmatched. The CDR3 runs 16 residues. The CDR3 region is CASSRTSGRVGNEQFF. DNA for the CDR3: TGTGCCAGCAGCCGCACTAGCGGGAGAGTTGGGAATGAGCAGTTCTTC.

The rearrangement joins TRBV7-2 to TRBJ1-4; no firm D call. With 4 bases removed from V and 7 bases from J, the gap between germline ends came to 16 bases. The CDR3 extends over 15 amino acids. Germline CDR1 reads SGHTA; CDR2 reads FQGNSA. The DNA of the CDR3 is TGTGCCAGCAGCTCCGACCCCGGAGAGGCTGAAAAACTGTTTTTT. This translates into CASSSDPGEAEKLFF.

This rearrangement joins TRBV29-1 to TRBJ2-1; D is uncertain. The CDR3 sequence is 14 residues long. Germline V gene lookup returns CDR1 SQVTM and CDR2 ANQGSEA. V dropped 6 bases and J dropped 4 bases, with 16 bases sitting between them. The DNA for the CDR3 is TGCAGCGTGGGCTCCGGTGCAATTTACAATGAGCAGTTCTTC. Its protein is CSVGSGAIYNEQFF.